The rows below give T cell receptor beta chains drawn from one sample of a study of T cells in Graves' hyperthyroidism and ophthalmopathy. TCRdb re-called the multiplex PCR reads through MiXCR, storing one row per CDR3 protein. The profile shows under 350,000 distinct CDR3 sequences, about 15% of them singletons. The sample consisted of blood. These receptors were obtained from a woman aged 55 to 70 with Graves' ophthalmopathy. CDR3s include the opening cysteine and the closing phenylalanine or tryptophan. D genes are given only for firm matches. Rows may omit the clone size; those that give it use once, few, many or a size class.

j_call: TRBJ1-3
v_call: TRBV6-1
clone_size: few
d_call: NA
cdr3_nt: TGTGCCAGCAGAGGACAGATCTCTGGAAACACCATATATTTT
cdr3_aa: CASRGQISGNTIYF

j_call: TRBJ2-7
v_call: TRBV6-2/TRBV6-3
clone_size: NA
d_call: NA
cdr3_nt: TGTGCCAGCACCCACTTGACCGCGTCCTACGAGCAGTACTTC
cdr3_aa: CASTHLTASYEQYF

j_call: TRBJ2-2
v_call: TRBV4-3
clone_size: few
d_call: NA
cdr3_nt: TGCGCCAGCAGCCAAGGGCCGGGTCCCACCGGGGAGCTGTTTTTT
cdr3_aa: CASSQGPGPTGELFF

j_call: TRBJ2-7
v_call: TRBV9
clone_size: many
d_call: NA
cdr3_nt: TGTGCCAGCAGCCCAAGGGGACGGGGCTCCTACGAGCAGTACTTC
cdr3_aa: CASSPRGRGSYEQYF

j_call: TRBJ2-5
v_call: TRBV5-6
clone_size: many
d_call: TRBD2
cdr3_nt: TGTGCCAGCAGCTTGGTGACTAGCGGAATTCAAGAGACCCAGTACTTC
cdr3_aa: CASSLVTSGIQETQYF

j_call: TRBJ2-5
v_call: TRBV27
clone_size: many
d_call: NA
cdr3_nt: TGTGCCAGCAGTCTGGAAGGGACCGTGGCGTACTTC
cdr3_aa: CASSLEGTVAYF

j_call: TRBJ2-3
v_call: TRBV7-9
clone_size: few
d_call: TRBD2
cdr3_nt: TGTGCCAGCAGCTTTGGCGGGGGGGTTACAGATACGCAGTATTTT
cdr3_aa: CASSFGGGVTDTQYF

j_call: TRBJ2-4
v_call: TRBV11-3
clone_size: few
d_call: NA
cdr3_nt: TGTGCCAGCAGTCCACCCGGAGGGGAAAACATTCAGTACTTC
cdr3_aa: CASSPPGGENIQYF

j_call: TRBJ2-7
v_call: TRBV13
clone_size: many
d_call: NA
cdr3_nt: TGTGCCAGCAGCTCGCGGGCAGAGAACTACGAGCAGTACTTC
cdr3_aa: CASSSRAENYEQYF

j_call: TRBJ2-7
v_call: TRBV5-1
clone_size: many
d_call: NA
cdr3_nt: TGCGCCAGCACCGCCGGGCCCAACCGGCACCACGAGCAGTACTTC
cdr3_aa: CASTAGPNRHHEQYF

j_call: TRBJ1-6
v_call: TRBV5-1
clone_size: few
d_call: NA
cdr3_nt: TGCGCCAGTACAATCCAGCCGGGACCGGAAAATTCACCCCTCCACTTT
cdr3_aa: CASTIQPGPENSPLHF

j_call: TRBJ2-3
v_call: TRBV11-2
clone_size: many
d_call: TRBD1
cdr3_nt: TGTGCCAGCCGGGACAGTAACACAGATACGCAGTATTTT
cdr3_aa: CASRDSNTDTQYF

j_call: TRBJ1-5
v_call: TRBV19
clone_size: NA
d_call: NA
cdr3_nt: TGTGCCAGTAGACCTACTCCCGGGGGAAATCAGCCCCAGCATTTT
cdr3_aa: CASRPTPGGNQPQHF

j_call: TRBJ2-1
v_call: TRBV11-2
clone_size: many
d_call: NA
cdr3_nt: TGTGCCAGCAGCTTAGACGGAGTTCTCGGCAATGAGCAGTTCTTC
cdr3_aa: CASSLDGVLGNEQFF

j_call: TRBJ2-1
v_call: TRBV7-2
clone_size: many
d_call: TRBD2
cdr3_nt: TGTGCCAGCAGCTTCGGACTAGCGAGCGGAAATGAGCAGTTCTTC
cdr3_aa: CASSFGLASGNEQFF

j_call: TRBJ2-7
v_call: TRBV4-3
clone_size: NA
d_call: NA
cdr3_nt: TGCGCCAGCAGCCAAGCCCCAGCCTTCTACGAGCAGTACTTC
cdr3_aa: CASSQAPAFYEQYF

j_call: TRBJ2-2
v_call: TRBV30
clone_size: many
d_call: NA
cdr3_nt: TGTGCCTGGAGTCAGCTGGAGAACACCGGGGAGCTGTTTTTT
cdr3_aa: CAWSQLENTGELFF

j_call: TRBJ2-1
v_call: TRBV20-1
clone_size: many
d_call: TRBD1
cdr3_nt: TGCAGTGCTAGCGTGGCAGGGGGCCATGACCCACAGTTCTTC
cdr3_aa: CSASVAGGHDPQFF

j_call: TRBJ2-5
v_call: TRBV13
clone_size: many
d_call: TRBD2
cdr3_nt: TGTGCCAGCAGCATGGGACTAGCGGGAGCGGGGACCCAGTACTTC
cdr3_aa: CASSMGLAGAGTQYF

j_call: TRBJ2-3
v_call: TRBV3-1
clone_size: many
d_call: NA
cdr3_nt: TGTGCCAGCAGCGGGCGAGGCGCAGATACGCAGTATTTT
cdr3_aa: CASSGRGADTQYF

j_call: TRBJ1-5
v_call: TRBV12-3/TRBV12-4
clone_size: NA
d_call: NA
cdr3_nt: TGTGCCAGCAGTCCCGACCTTATGGGCAATCAGCCCCAGCATTTT
cdr3_aa: CASSPDLMGNQPQHF

j_call: TRBJ2-2
v_call: TRBV5-1
clone_size: NA
d_call: NA
cdr3_nt: TGTGCCAGCAGCCAGTTGCCTGGCGGGGACTTTAAGAGCACCGGGGAGCTGTTTTTT
cdr3_aa: CASSQLPGGDFKSTGELFF

j_call: TRBJ2-7
v_call: TRBV4-3
clone_size: many
d_call: NA
cdr3_nt: TGCGCCAGCAGCCAGAAGGGGGACACACGAACCTACGAGCAGTACTTC
cdr3_aa: CASSQKGDTRTYEQYF

j_call: TRBJ2-7
v_call: TRBV27
clone_size: many
d_call: NA
cdr3_nt: TGTGCCAGCAGTTTAATGGTAGCCTCCTACGAGCAGTACTTC
cdr3_aa: CASSLMVASYEQYF

j_call: TRBJ2-7
v_call: TRBV6-2/TRBV6-3
clone_size: many
d_call: TRBD1
cdr3_nt: TGTGCCAGCAGTTACCCAACTCCGGGACAGGGGGTAACCTACGAGCAGTACTTC
cdr3_aa: CASSYPTPGQGVTYEQYF

j_call: TRBJ1-6
v_call: TRBV12-3/TRBV12-4
clone_size: once
d_call: NA
cdr3_nt: TGTGCCAGCAGTATAACAGGTGTCTCCTATAATTCACCCCTCCACTTT
cdr3_aa: CASSITGVSYNSPLHF

j_call: TRBJ2-5
v_call: TRBV2
clone_size: many
d_call: NA
cdr3_nt: TGTGCCAGTCGACGCCAGGCGGGGGAGACCCAGTACTTC
cdr3_aa: CASRRQAGETQYF

j_call: TRBJ2-1
v_call: TRBV4-1
clone_size: NA
d_call: TRBD2
cdr3_nt: TGCGCCAGCAGCCAAGGGCTTTTCGGGAGGGCCTTTATTCCCCCATCGGCTGAGCAGTTCTTC
cdr3_aa: CASSQGLFGRAFIPPSAEQFF

j_call: TRBJ1-5
v_call: TRBV20-1
clone_size: NA
d_call: TRBD1
cdr3_nt: TGCAGTGCTAAGACGAGCAGGGGGTCCCAGCCCCAGCATTTT
cdr3_aa: CSAKTSRGSQPQHF

j_call: TRBJ2-7
v_call: TRBV10-2
clone_size: NA
d_call: NA
cdr3_nt: TGCGCCAGCAGTCGGGACACCCCCTACGAGCAGTACTTC
cdr3_aa: CASSRDTPYEQYF

j_call: TRBJ1-4
v_call: TRBV18
clone_size: NA
d_call: TRBD1
cdr3_nt: TGTACCAGCTCACCCTCGGACAGGGTAGATGGTGGAAAACTGTTTTTT
cdr3_aa: CTSSPSDRVDGGKLFF

j_call: TRBJ1-6
v_call: TRBV5-8
clone_size: many
d_call: NA
cdr3_nt: TGTGCCAGCAGCTTGAGAGGGCCGAGCTCACCCCTCCACTTT
cdr3_aa: CASSLRGPSSPLHF

j_call: TRBJ1-2
v_call: TRBV20-1
clone_size: few
d_call: NA
cdr3_nt: TGCAGTGCCAAGAATAGCGGTGTCTGGGACTATGGCTACACCTTC
cdr3_aa: CSAKNSGVWDYGYTF

j_call: TRBJ2-7
v_call: TRBV19
clone_size: many
d_call: NA
cdr3_nt: TGTGCCAGTAGTATCGGGACTTCCTACGAGCAGTACTTC
cdr3_aa: CASSIGTSYEQYF

j_call: TRBJ1-2
v_call: TRBV4-3
clone_size: many
d_call: TRBD1
cdr3_nt: TGCGCCAGCAGCCAAGGACAGGGGTACAACTATGGCTACACCTTC
cdr3_aa: CASSQGQGYNYGYTF

j_call: TRBJ1-3
v_call: TRBV24-1
clone_size: NA
d_call: NA
cdr3_nt: TGTGCCACCAGCGCCTCTCTTGGAAACACCATATATTTT
cdr3_aa: CATSASLGNTIYF

j_call: TRBJ1-1
v_call: TRBV28
clone_size: many
d_call: NA
cdr3_nt: TGTGCCAGCAGTCCGCACAGGGCTGACACTGAAGCTTTCTTT
cdr3_aa: CASSPHRADTEAFF

j_call: TRBJ2-4
v_call: TRBV19
clone_size: few
d_call: NA
cdr3_nt: TGTGCCAGTAGTATCGGAGGTATCGCCAAAAACATTCAGTACTTC
cdr3_aa: CASSIGGIAKNIQYF

j_call: TRBJ2-2
v_call: TRBV27
clone_size: many
d_call: NA
cdr3_nt: TGTGCCAGCAGTCCGGGGCCAGCAAACACCGGGGAGCTGTTTTTT
cdr3_aa: CASSPGPANTGELFF

j_call: TRBJ2-1
v_call: TRBV6-9
clone_size: many
d_call: NA
cdr3_nt: TGTGCCAGCAGCCCCAGACGGTCGGCAAGCGGGCCTCACAATGAGCAGTTCTTC
cdr3_aa: CASSPRRSASGPHNEQFF

j_call: TRBJ1-3
v_call: TRBV11-2
clone_size: few
d_call: NA
cdr3_nt: TGTGCCAGCAGCTTCGGGGTTGCTGGAAACACCATATATTTT
cdr3_aa: CASSFGVAGNTIYF

j_call: TRBJ2-7
v_call: TRBV5-5
clone_size: many
d_call: NA
cdr3_nt: TGTGCCAGCGGACGGACAGGGAGGGACTACGAGCAGTACTTC
cdr3_aa: CASGRTGRDYEQYF

j_call: TRBJ2-7
v_call: TRBV7-8
clone_size: NA
d_call: TRBD2
cdr3_nt: TGTGCCAGCAGCTTAGCCAGGGCGCGGGGGGTCTCCTACGAGCAGTACTTC
cdr3_aa: CASSLARARGVSYEQYF

j_call: TRBJ1-6
v_call: TRBV27
clone_size: NA
d_call: TRBD1
cdr3_nt: TGTGCCAGCAGTTTGCGGACAGGGGGCACTGCACGGAGCTCCTATAATTCACCCCTCCACTTT
cdr3_aa: CASSLRTGGTARSSYNSPLHF

j_call: TRBJ2-1
v_call: TRBV3-2
clone_size: many
d_call: NA
cdr3_nt: TGTGCCAGCAGCCAAGAAGTGGGCGGGAGCTCCTACAATGAGCAGTTCTTC
cdr3_aa: CASSQEVGGSSYNEQFF

j_call: TRBJ2-5
v_call: TRBV20-1
clone_size: few
d_call: NA
cdr3_nt: TGCAGTGCCAATGTAAGGGGGGGCGTAGAGACCCAGTACTTC
cdr3_aa: CSANVRGGVETQYF

j_call: TRBJ1-5
v_call: TRBV5-8
clone_size: few
d_call: NA
cdr3_nt: TGTGCCAGCAGCTTGATAGGGGTCGAGCCCCAGCATTTT
cdr3_aa: CASSLIGVEPQHF

j_call: TRBJ2-2
v_call: TRBV4-2
clone_size: NA
d_call: TRBD2
cdr3_nt: TGTGCCAGCAGCGCAGGACTAGCGGGGGGGACGGCCGGGGAGCTGTTTTTT
cdr3_aa: CASSAGLAGGTAGELFF

j_call: TRBJ1-2
v_call: TRBV4-1
clone_size: few
d_call: TRBD1
cdr3_nt: TGCGCCAGCAGCCAAGATAAGGGGGCTAGAATCTATGGCTACACCTTC
cdr3_aa: CASSQDKGARIYGYTF

j_call: TRBJ2-3
v_call: TRBV28
clone_size: many
d_call: NA
cdr3_nt: TGTGCCAGCAGTTTGTCCTCGGGGGGCGTTCGTACGCAGTATTTT
cdr3_aa: CASSLSSGGVRTQYF

j_call: TRBJ2-7
v_call: TRBV20-1
clone_size: many
d_call: NA
cdr3_nt: TGCAGTGCTAGAGATCTCCCGGCAGGGTTTACCTACGAGCAGTACTTC
cdr3_aa: CSARDLPAGFTYEQYF

j_call: TRBJ1-2
v_call: TRBV5-1
clone_size: many
d_call: TRBD1
cdr3_nt: TGCGCCAGCAGCTTGGGGACAGGGGGCGACTATGGCTACACCTTC
cdr3_aa: CASSLGTGGDYGYTF

j_call: TRBJ2-5
v_call: TRBV5-1
clone_size: few
d_call: NA
cdr3_nt: TGCGCCAGCCGAGGGGGTAGAATCGGACAGAACCAAGAGACCCAGTACTTC
cdr3_aa: CASRGGRIGQNQETQYF

j_call: TRBJ2-5
v_call: TRBV5-6
clone_size: NA
d_call: NA
cdr3_nt: TGTGCCAGCAGCTTAAATATGAGGGAAGAGACCCAGTACTTC
cdr3_aa: CASSLNMREETQYF